These 22 T cell receptor beta chains share one sample of origin, sequenced in a study of shared clonotypes between healthy human individuals. The assay was immunoSEQ multiplex PCR, and TCRdb's table has in-frame clones only and misses some. The sample has around 1.1 million clones, approximately 75% seen once. Sample: memory CD4+ T cells from PBMCs. Subset meaning: CD45RA-negative fraction. The receptors shown here come from a young man in good health. Some clones in this sample may be carry-over from other donors' samples.

This sequence joins TRBV6-7 and TRBJ2-1; 10 bases match TRBD1. TRBV6-7 falls under the ORF class, with uncertain function. The CDR3 is made up of 15 amino acids. The J segment lost 3 bases and the V segment lost 6 bases, leaving 5 bases of the junction unmatched. This CDR3 is CASSPGTGVYNEQFF. CDR3 nucleotides: TGTGCCAGCAGCCCCGGGACAGGGGTCTACAATGAGCAGTTCTTC.

The V call is TRBV7-8, the J call TRBJ2-2; 8 bases agree with TRBD1. Trimming removed 2 bases from V and 4 bases from J; junction bases left unmatched: 3. CDR1 and CDR2 (germline): SGHVS, FQNEAQ. The CDR3 has 15 residues. CDR3 bases: TGTGCCAGCAGCTTATTTGGACAGGGCACCGGGGAGCTGTTTTTT. This gives the protein CASSLFGQGTGELFF. Full variable domain (outside the CDR3, taken from reference TRBV7-8 and TRBJ2-2): GAGVSQSPRYKVAKRGQDVALRCDPISGHVSLFWYQQALGQGPEFLTYFQNEAQLDKSGLPSDRFFAERPEGSVSTLKIQRTQQEDSAVYLCASSLFGQGTGELFFGEGSRLTVL.

The chain carries TRBV4-2 and TRBJ1-1, with 11 bases that match TRBD1. Germline V CDR1 and CDR2: LGHNA, YNFKEQ. The CDR3 runs 16 residues. V dropped 0 bases and J dropped 5; count of bases not matched to a gene: 5. CDR3 sequence: CASSQESGTGGTEAFF. As DNA, the CDR3 is TGTGCCAGCAGCCAAGAAAGCGGGACAGGGGGAACTGAAGCTTTCTTT.

This sequence joins TRBV2 and TRBJ1-1; tentatively, D is TRBD1 (5 bases). The CDR3 sequence is 14 residues long. Germline CDR1 reads SNHLY; CDR2 reads FYNNEI. Trimming took 7 bases from V and 1 from J, leaving 13 bases between them. CDR3: CASILGTSNTEAFF. CDR3 coding DNA: TGTGCCAGCATCCTAGGGACCTCGAACACTGAAGCTTTCTTT.

This clone has only a few counts. Written as DNA, the CDR3 is TGCGCCAGCCACCGAGAAGGAAGCTCCGAAGCTTTCTTT. This gives the protein CASHREGSSEAFF. The genes are TRBV23-1 and TRBJ1-1; unclear D gene. TRBV23-1 is treated as an ORF (open reading frame) with a function not yet certain. Trimming took 8 bases from V and 8 from J, leaving 18 bases between them. This CDR3 region has 13 residues.

Comment on this clone: Other DNA sequences of this sample code for an identical CDR3. The chain recombines TRBV5-5 with TRBJ1-2; TRBD1 matches at 7 bases. The CDR3 has 15 residues. V trimming: 0 bases; J trimming: 3 bases; junction bases outside the gene matches: 5. Germline-derived CDR1 and CDR2 are SGHKS and YYEKEE (reference sequence). CDR3 in amino acids: CASSLAGDRDYGYTF. The CDR3 DNA reads as TGTGCCAGCAGCTTGGCTGGCGACAGGGACTATGGCTACACCTTC.

Many counts were recorded for this clone. This chain joins TRBV11-2 and TRBJ1-1; D unresolved. The CDR3 is 11 residues long. Germline assignment: CDR1 SGHAT and CDR2 FQNNGV. V was shortened by 6 bases and J by 11 bases, with 13 bases between the two germline ends. The CDR3 DNA follows: TGTGCCAGCAGTTCGGGGAGTGCGGCTTTCTTT. Its translation is CASSSGSAAFF.

The V call is TRBV27, the J call TRBJ2-1; weak D call: TRBD2 (6 bases). Trimming took off 8 bases at V and 7 bases at J, with 18 bases between the two ends. This CDR3 region has 14 residues. The germline V gene encodes CDR1 MNHEY and CDR2 SMNVEV (reference sequence). The CDR3 reads CASSFGAGRNEQFF. Written as DNA, the CDR3 is TGTGCCAGCTCCTTTGGGGCGGGACGAAATGAGCAGTTCTTC.

V gene TRBV11-2 combines with J gene TRBJ2-1; D might be TRBD2 (5 bases). Trimming removed 4 bases from V and 1 base from J, with 17 bases in between. Germline V gene data show CDR1 as SGHAT and CDR2 as FQNNGV. The CDR3 contains 17 residues. CDR3 DNA sequence: TGTGCCAGCAGCTCTTCCACCAGGCGGGTATCCTACAATGAGCAGTTCTTC. Translated: CASSSSTRRVSYNEQFF.

This clone has ten or more counts. The chain has TRBV7-3 and TRBJ1-1; 7 positions match TRBD1. Germline V gene data show CDR1 as SGHTA and CDR2 as FQGTGA. V shed 5 bases, J shed 3 bases, and the junction held 6 bases outside the gene matches. The CDR3 is 14 amino acids. CDR3 loop: CASSLRGGYTEAFF. In DNA, the CDR3 is TGTGCCAGCAGCCTCAGGGGGGGATACACTGAAGCTTTCTTT.

Details on this clone: This sequence is one base from a far larger clone and is likely a read error. This same CDR3 is encoded by further DNA sequences in the sample. The gene calls are TRBV2 and TRBJ1-5; tentative D call: TRBD1 (5 bases). The CDR3 is made up of 13 amino acids. Trimming shortened V by 5 bases and J by 1 base, and 6 bases separated the two germline ends. Per the germline V gene, CDR1 is SNHLY and CDR2 is FYNNEI. The CDR3 is CASSRDSNQPQHF. Written as DNA, the CDR3 is TGTGCCAGCAGTCGGGACAGCAATCAGCCCCAGCATTTT.

This clone was seen a handful of times. Other nucleotide sequences in the sample specify the same CDR3. This rearrangement joins TRBV6-6 to TRBJ2-2, with a tentative D call TRBD2 (5 bases). CDR1 MNHNY and CDR2 SVGAGI come from the germline V gene (reference sequence). This CDR3 region has 13 residues. V was pared by 8 bases and J by 0 bases, with 7 bases between. The CDR3 is CASRGSNTGELFF. The CDR3 DNA is TGTGCCAGCCGGGGTTCGAACACCGGGGAGCTGTTTTTT.

The chain recombines TRBV28 with TRBJ2-3, with TRBD2 identical over 12 bases. CDR1 is MDHEN, CDR2 SYDVKM, per germline. The V gene end was trimmed by 3 bases and the J gene end by 4 bases; junction bases not matched to a gene: 5. The CDR3 runs to 16 residues. The CDR3 sequence is CASSFLTSGRSDTQYF. DNA of the CDR3: TGTGCCAGCAGTTTTCTGACTAGCGGGAGATCAGATACGCAGTATTTT. The full variable domain, completed using reference TRBV28 and TRBJ2-3, is DVKVTQSSRYLVKRTGEKVFLECVQDMDHENMFWYRQDPGLGLRLIYFSYDVKMKEKGDIPEGYSVSREKKERFSLILESASTNQTSMYLCASSFLTSGRSDTQYFGPGTRLTVL.

This chain links TRBV5-4 with TRBJ1-1, with a weak D call TRBD1 (5 bases). Deletions cut 3 bases from V and 2 bases from J, with 8 bases between. The CDR3 length is 13 residues. Per the germline V gene, CDR1 is SGHNT and CDR2 is YYREEE (reference sequence). This chain's CDR3 is CASSYQGNTEAFF. Written as DNA, the CDR3 is TGTGCCAGCAGCTACCAGGGAAACACTGAAGCTTTCTTT.

The rearrangement uses TRBV30 and TRBJ2-3; D is perhaps TRBD2 (6 bases). Germline V gene sequence: CDR1 GTSNPN, CDR2 SVGIG (reference sequence). V was cut by 1 base and J by 1 base, with 9 bases left in between. The CDR3 sequence is 14 residues long. For the CDR3, the DNA is TGTGCCTGGAGTGCGGCTAGCGGCACAGATACGCAGTATTTT. Protein: CAWSAASGTDTQYF.

The chain combines TRBV4-3 with TRBJ1-1, with 8 bases identical to TRBD1. The CDR3 spans 13 residues. The V and J ends lost 4 bases and 7 bases, in that order; junction bases with no gene match: 5. Germline CDR1 and CDR2: LGHNA and YSLEER. The CDR3, as DNA: TGCGCCAGCAGCCCGCAGGGGGCTGGTGAAGCTTTCTTT. Its protein product is CASSPQGAGEAFF.

This chain joins TRBV5-1 and TRBJ1-4, with TRBD1 matching 7 bases. V shed 6 bases, J shed 2 bases, and the junction held 7 bases outside the gene matches. CDR3 length: 15 residues. Germline CDR1 and CDR2: SGHRS and YFSETQ. Here the CDR3 reads CASTFRGTTNEKLFF. Here the CDR3 DNA reads TGCGCCAGCACCTTCAGGGGGACGACTAATGAAAAACTGTTTTTT.

The rearrangement links TRBV5-6 to TRBJ2-3; D is possibly TRBD1 (5 bases). The CDR3 covers 13 residues. Trimming pared 4 bases from V and 4 bases from J, leaving 10 bases between. Per germline, CDR1 SGHDT and CDR2 YYEEEE. Here the CDR3 reads CASSLGAADTQYF. CDR3 nucleotides: TGTGCCAGCAGCCTTGGGGCGGCAGATACGCAGTATTTT.

This clone has only one observation. CDR3 in amino acids: CAWSAGIGSQYF. CDR3 bases: TGTGCCTGGAGTGCAGGGATTGGGTCCCAGTACTTC. The V call is TRBV30, the J call TRBJ2-5; D might be TRBD1 (5 bases). Trimming left V 1 base short and J 9 bases short, with 12 bases between. The germline V gene encodes CDR1 GTSNPN and CDR2 SVGIG (reference sequence). The CDR3 runs to 12 residues.

The V call is TRBV15, the J call TRBJ1-4; D unclear. Trimming pared 3 bases from V and 8 bases from J, leaving 10 bases between. The germline V gene has CDR1 LNHNV and CDR2 YYDKDF (reference sequence). The CDR3 sequence is 13 residues long. CDR3 sequence: CATSSYAREKLFF. The CDR3 region has the DNA TGTGCCACCAGCAGCTATGCAAGGGAAAAACTGTTTTTT.

The chain has TRBV28 and TRBJ1-2, with unresolved D. This CDR3 region has 13 residues. Germline CDR1 MDHEN, CDR2 SYDVKM. V gave up 4 bases and J gave up 3 bases, with 9 bases separating them. The CDR3 is CASSSLGDYGYTF. The CDR3 DNA reads as TGTGCCAGCAGTTCTTTGGGCGACTATGGCTACACCTTC.

The CDR3 spells CASSPTGLGVEGYTF. The DNA for the CDR3 is TGTGCCAGCTCACCGACGGGTCTGGGGGTCGAAGGCTACACCTTC. J is TRBJ1-2 and V is TRBV18, with D possibly being TRBD1 (5 bases). The CDR3 is 15 amino acids. Germline V CDR1 and CDR2: KGHSH, LQKENI. Between the trimmed V and J ends, which lost 3 bases and 8 bases, there was a span of 19 bases.